The 24 T cell receptor beta chains below were found in one sample sequenced in a study of cytomegalovirus exposure and HLA in healthy donors. Sequenced by immunoSEQ multiplex PCR; TCRdb stores in-frame clones only, minus some. The repertoire has some 76,000 clones, around 93% of them found once; the top ten carry under 1.3%. The sample comprised PBMCs. These TCRs come from a woman in her late teens or twenties in good health and CMV-seronegative.

The chain links TRBV18 to TRBJ1-4, with 7 bases that match TRBD1. V gave up 2 bases and J gave up 8 bases; unmatched junction bases: 8. CDR3 length: 15 amino acids. Per germline, CDR1 KGHSH and CDR2 LQKENI. CDR3 sequence (DNA): TGTGCCAGCTCACCAATGGGACAGCGTGGCGAAAAACTGTTTTTT. This encodes CASSPMGQRGEKLFF.

V gene TRBV19 combines with J gene TRBJ1-2; D is undetermined. V gave up 7 bases and J gave up 4 bases, with 13 bases separating them. The germline CDR1 and CDR2 sequences are LNHDA and SQIVND (reference sequence). CDR3 size: 13 residues. The CDR3 loop reads CASTETEVYGYTF. The CDR3 bases are TGTGCCAGTACCGAGACCGAGGTCTATGGCTACACCTTC. Complete variable domain (other parts from reference TRBV19 and TRBJ1-2): DGGITQSPKYLFRKEGQNVTLSCEQNLNHDAMYWYRQDPGQGLRLIYYSQIVNDFQKGDIAEGYSVSREKKESFPLTVTSAQKNPTAFYLCASTETEVYGYTFGSGTRLTVV.

This clone was seen a single time. The rearrangement links TRBV5-1 to TRBJ2-1; D remains ambiguous. This CDR3 spans 12 amino acids. Trimming removed 4 bases at V and 8 bases at J, with 10 bases between. Germline-derived CDR1 and CDR2 are SGHRS and YFSETQ. The CDR3 reads CASSPGEDEQFF. The CDR3 DNA follows: TGCGCCAGCAGCCCCGGTGAGGATGAGCAGTTCTTC.

The genes are TRBV10-1 and TRBJ2-3; 9 bases map to TRBD2. The junction had 6 bases not matched to a gene; V was cut back by 2 bases and J by 9 bases. The germline V gene encodes CDR1 WNHNN and CDR2 SYGVQD (reference sequence). CDR3 length: 14 amino acids. The chain's CDR3 is CASSEPASGETQYF. The CDR3 DNA sequence: TGCGCCAGCAGTGAGCCCGCTAGCGGGGAGACGCAGTATTTT.

The V gene is TRBV27, the J gene TRBJ2-1; unclear D gene. Per the germline V gene, CDR1 is MNHEY and CDR2 is SMNVEV (reference sequence). Trimming took 6 bases from V and 9 from J, leaving 12 bases between them. CDR3 length: 12 residues. The CDR3 sequence: CASSRLTGEQFF. As DNA, the CDR3 is TGTGCCAGCAGCCGACTCACTGGTGAGCAGTTCTTC.

The V gene is TRBV19, the J gene TRBJ2-7, with D hard to call. Trimming cost V 5 bases and J 0 bases, with 11 bases left between them. Germline values: CDR1 LNHDA, CDR2 SQIVND (reference sequence). The CDR3 has 14 residues. Here the CDR3 DNA reads TGTGCCAGTAGTGCGAGATACTACTCCTACGAGCAGTACTTC. It yields the protein CASSARYYSYEQYF.

The chain employs TRBV5-4 and TRBJ1-1; D is undetermined. Trimming shortened V by 2 bases and J by 1 base, and 3 bases separated the two germline ends. The CDR3 is 12 residues long. The germline V gene has CDR1 SGHNT and CDR2 YYREEE (reference sequence). This CDR3 reads CASSFGNTEAFF. The CDR3 bases are TGTGCCAGCAGCTTCGGGAACACTGAAGCTTTCTTT.

This chain connects TRBV18 to TRBJ2-7; 8 nucleotides match TRBD1. The V segment lost 4 bases and the J segment 5 bases; nucleotides outside the gene matches: 1. Germline CDR1 KGHSH, CDR2 LQKENI. The length of the CDR3 is 12 residues. CDR3 in DNA: TGTGCCAGCTCACTGGACAGGGACGAGCAGTACTTC. It codes for CASSLDRDEQYF.

This chain uses TRBV27 with TRBJ2-4; perhaps TRBD2 as D (6 bases). Germline CDR1 and CDR2: MNHEY and SMNVEV (reference sequence). Trimming removed 6 bases from V and 4 bases from J, with 16 bases in between. CDR3 size: 15 residues. CDR3 amino acids: CASSPSLGGKNIQYF. The CDR3 nucleotides are TGTGCCAGCAGCCCTTCCTTGGGGGGAAAAAACATTCAGTACTTC.

CDR3 sequence: CASSLFLGELFF. CDR3 sequence (DNA): TGTGCCAGCAGCTTATTTCTCGGGGAGCTGTTTTTT. The gene calls are TRBV7-6 and TRBJ2-2; D is unclear. With 2 bases removed from V and 7 bases from J, the gap between germline ends came to 5 bases. Germline V gene data show CDR1 as SGHVS and CDR2 as FNYEAQ. This CDR3 contains 12 residues.

The V gene is TRBV27, the J gene TRBJ2-5, with D possibly being TRBD2 (5 bases). Between the trimmed V and J ends, which lost 3 bases and 13 bases, there was a span of 24 bases. Per the germline V gene, CDR1 is MNHEY and CDR2 is SMNVEV (reference sequence). The CDR3 totals 15 residues. The CDR3 DNA reads TGTGCCAGCAGTTTTGTAAGAGAGACACTAGGCGGGCTGTACTTC. Translated, it gives CASSFVRETLGGLYF.

The chain links TRBV9 to TRBJ2-1; D not certain. The length of the CDR3 is 13 residues. From germline, CDR1 is SGDLS and CDR2 YYNGEE. Trimming shortened V by 0 bases and J by 7 bases, and 8 bases separated the two germline ends. The CDR3 here is CASSVAGSNEQFF. CDR3 bases: TGTGCCAGCAGCGTAGCCGGGTCGAATGAGCAGTTCTTC.

This chain links TRBV5-4 with TRBJ1-1, with D perhaps matching TRBD1 (6 bases). Germline V gene sequence: CDR1 SGHNT, CDR2 YYREEE (reference sequence). The CDR3 runs to 12 residues. Trimming removed 1 base at V and 11 bases at J, with 12 bases between. The chain's CDR3 is CASSLLGAMAFF. CDR3 DNA: TGTGCCAGCAGCTTGTTGGGGGCGATGGCTTTCTTT.

V and J are TRBV6-1 and TRBJ2-5; TRBD1 matches at 8 bases. Losses at the gene ends were 6 bases for V and 3 bases for J; bases not matched to a gene: 3. The CDR3 length is 13 residues. Germline-derived CDR1 and CDR2 are MNHNS and SASEGT. CDR3 sequence (DNA): TGTGCCAGCAGCGGACAGGGAGAAGAGACCCAGTACTTC. This encodes CASSGQGEETQYF.

This chain links TRBV19 with TRBJ2-3, with a weak D call TRBD2 (6 bases). The V end lost 5 bases, the J end lost 3 bases, and 15 bases lay between the germline ends. The germline CDR1 and CDR2 sequences are LNHDA and SQIVND (reference sequence). The CDR3 sequence is 15 residues long. Here the CDR3 reads CASSSGEVGTDTQYF. The CDR3 DNA reads TGTGCCAGTAGTTCGGGGGAGGTGGGTACAGATACGCAGTATTTT.

The chain joins TRBV10-2 to TRBJ1-5; tentatively, D is TRBD1 (5 bases). Trimming shortened V by 1 base and J by 0 bases, and 7 bases separated the two germline ends. CDR1 is WSHSY, CDR2 SAAADI, per germline. The CDR3 contains 15 residues. The CDR3 reads CASSEFRVSNQPQHF. CDR3 nucleotide sequence: TGCGCCAGCAGTGAGTTCAGGGTTAGCAATCAGCCCCAGCATTTT.

J is TRBJ2-5 and V is TRBV7-9; D unclear. Germline values: CDR1 SEHNR, CDR2 FQNEAQ (reference sequence). V lost 5 bases, J lost 2 bases, and 3 bases lay in between. This CDR3 is built from 11 residues. Here the CDR3 reads CASSPQETQYF. In nucleotides, the CDR3 is TGTGCCAGCAGCCCGCAAGAGACCCAGTACTTC.

This clone was seen once. The chain recombines TRBV27 with TRBJ2-1; 8 nucleotides line up with TRBD1. Trimming cost V 4 bases and J 6 bases; bases outside gene matches: 2. There are 13 residues in the CDR3. CDR1 and CDR2 from the germline V gene are MNHEY and SMNVEV (reference sequence). CDR3 loop: CASSSDRGNEQFF. The CDR3 bases are TGTGCCAGCAGTTCCGACAGGGGCAATGAGCAGTTCTTC.

The chain carries TRBV12-5 and TRBJ2-1; 7 nucleotides align to TRBD1. The CDR3 extends over 12 amino acids. Germline-derived CDR1 and CDR2 are LGHNT and FRNRAP. V gave up 8 bases and J gave up 7 bases; unmatched junction bases: 5. The CDR3, as DNA: TGTGCTAGTCGACAGGGTAAGAATGAGCAGTTCTTC. Amino acid sequence: CASRQGKNEQFF.

In regard to this clone: This sample includes further DNA sequences coding for the same CDR3. The V gene is TRBV27, the J gene TRBJ1-5, with TRBD1 as a possible D gene (5 bases). Germline V gene sequence: CDR1 MNHEY, CDR2 SMNVEV (reference sequence). Deletions cut 0 bases from V and 2 bases from J, with 8 bases between. This CDR3 comprises 15 residues. The CDR3 spells CASSLSGGGNQPQHF. CDR3 DNA sequence: TGTGCCAGCAGTTTATCGGGAGGGGGCAATCAGCCCCAGCATTTT.

The chain joins TRBV29-1 to TRBJ1-1; D call uncertain. Germline V gene sequence: CDR1 SQVTM, CDR2 ANQGSEA. Trimming left V 5 bases short and J 0 bases short, with 16 bases between. This CDR3 is 15 amino acids long. Here the CDR3 reads CSVKAMLEMNTEAFF. CDR3 DNA sequence: TGCAGCGTTAAAGCAATGCTAGAAATGAACACTGAAGCTTTCTTT.

The V call is TRBV9, the J call TRBJ2-5; D not certain. The CDR3 covers 16 residues. V was cut by 0 bases and J by 5 bases, with 17 bases left in between. CDR1 SGDLS and CDR2 YYNGEE come from the germline V gene. In DNA, the CDR3 is TGTGCCAGCAGCGTAGCGGGTAGCTTATTAATGGAGACCCAGTACTTC. Its protein product is CASSVAGSLLMETQYF.

The chain is built from TRBV29-1 and TRBJ2-4, with TRBD2 matching over 11 bases. Germline V gene sequence: CDR1 SQVTM, CDR2 ANQGSEA. With 7 bases clipped from V and 5 bases from J, the junction kept 13 bases outside the gene matches. This CDR3 has 16 residues. The CDR3 nucleotides read TGCAGCGCTTTGCCTAGCGGGAGGTCCTACGAAAACATTCAGTACTTC. Amino acids: CSALPSGRSYENIQYF.

The rearrangement joins TRBV28 to TRBJ2-1, with D possibly being TRBD2 (7 bases). In germline, CDR1 is MDHEN, CDR2 SYDVKM. The CDR3 is 17 residues long. Trimming removed 3 bases at V and 5 bases at J, with 20 bases between. CDR3 in DNA: TGTGCCAGCAGTTTGCCCGAGGGGAGGGACAAGGACAATGAGCAGTTCTTC. It is translated as CASSLPEGRDKDNEQFF.